Described below is a single TCR beta chain sequence and its context. Germline V gives CDR1 SEHNR, CDR2 FQNEAQ (reference sequence). Trimming removed 0 bases from V and 3 bases from J; junction bases left unmatched: 7. The CDR3 runs to 18 residues. With a J-beta primer mix and a sample-barcoded 5' primer, a second PCR ran about 7 to 12 cycles. TCRdb re-analysed the 5' RACE reads in MiXCR, keeping a single row per CDR3 protein. Among about 970,000 distinct CDR3 sequences, about 51% were seen once, and the ten largest hold about a fifth. This record comes from a study of blood T cells in healthy people across ages.

The origin of this receptor is a woman aged 55 to 70 in good health. V is TRBV7-9 and J is TRBJ2-7, with 14 nucleotides matching TRBD2. Sequencing used blood. The CDR3, as DNA: TGTGCCAGCAGCTTAGCGCCGGGACTAGCGGGAGCTTACTACGAGCAGTACTTC. It is translated as CASSLAPGLAGAYYEQYF.